This T cell receptor beta chain is drawn from a study of T-cell reconstitution after alpha-beta-depleted transplantation in children (dated by TCRdb to the mid-2010s). Turning to the overall study: The study quantitatively tracked T-cell immune reconstitution after TCRalphabeta/CD19-depleted allogeneic hematopoietic cell transplantation in children using TCR repertoire profiling. What the research found in general, with its limitations: The high TCRbeta diversity at day 60 in some patients was ascribed to recipient T cells and intrathymic progenitors that had survived conditioning. The apparently early alphabetaT-cell count recovery about two months after transplant was reportedly dependent on only several hundred rapidly expanded clones derived from non-depleted graft cells. Over the following months the frequencies of hyperexpanded clones went down, and after one year T-cell counts and TCRbeta diversity were mostly credited to newly produced T cells.

Library generation was performed with PCR. The run used an Illumina HiSeq 2500. TCR libraries were prepared with molecular barcoding, using unique molecular identifiers to normalize TCRbeta repertoire quantification. TCRdb itself trimmed the public reads at Q25 with fastp, ran MiXCR and retained productive beta chains. Each CDR3 protein gets just one entry, which takes the most common genes and DNA from the rows behind it. Here the sample has approximately 15,000 distinct CDR3 sequences; 9.5% to 15% occur a single time. Over 55% of the sample is held by the ten biggest clonotypes. Of note for this clonotype: What antigen it recognizes has not been identified. There are no base qualities to consult, and no much larger clone falls within one base.

CDR1 and CDR2 (KGHDR, SFDVKD) derive from the germline V gene. From the cysteine through the phenylalanine, the CDR3 covers 14 amino acids. Of all the DNA, just the CDR3 is kept, 42 bases in frame from base 1. V was cut back by 4 bases and J by 7 bases, leaving a gap of 16 bases between them. Read against the paper, the sample's treatment or condition label means: allogeneic hematopoietic cell transplantation with graft depleted of TCRalphabeta T cells and CD19 B cells. The children who served as transplant recipients had been given grafts of TCRalphabeta/CD19-depleted allogeneic hematopoietic cells.

The TCR sequence derives from a boy younger than two who had a stem cell transplant for Wiskott-Aldrich syndrome, so the T cells may come from the graft donor. This sample comprised PBMCs, mostly from graft donor cells, obtained 180 days after TCRalphabeta/CD19-depleted stem cell transplant. The V gene is TRBV24-1 and the J gene is TRBJ2-7; tentative D gene TRBD1, with 6 bases matching. The CDR3 protein is CATSDPVGAEEQYF. The sequenced DNA: TGTGCCACCAGTGACCCGGTGGGGGCTGAAGAGCAGTACTTC.